This entry describes one TCR beta chain. The target antigen is unknown. CDR1 and CDR2 from the germline V gene are SGHAT and FQNNGV. CDR3 length equals 16 residues. V was clipped by 5 bases and J by 5 bases; unmatched bases: 10. On cycle 4 day 1 and cycle 7 day 1, as well as at baseline, blood was sampled. The data were obtained in a study of OX40 agonist ivuxolimab in advanced cancers. Study at large: With ivuxolimab, an agonistic anti-OX40 (CD134) antibody, patients were treated. Broader study findings: Both CD4+ and CD8+ T cell populations in blood had undergone clonal expansion by week 6 at 0.1 to 3.0 mg/kg.

TCRdb's copy holds only in-frame clones and misses some; the assay was immunoSEQ multiplex PCR. The sample includes 85,000 to 100,000 clones, roughly 85% of them seen just once. The rearrangement links TRBV11-2 to TRBJ1-2; 11 nucleotides line up with TRBD1. Specimen: CD4+ or CD8+ T cells sorted from blood, collected in a trial of the OX40 agonist ivuxolimab. The sequence derives from an adult with an advanced solid tumor such as melanoma, head and neck, liver or kidney cancer. The CDR3 loop reads CASSAQTGTGGYGYTF. CDR3 sequence (DNA): TGTGCCAGCAGCGCGCAAACCGGGACAGGGGGTTATGGCTACACCTTC.